The T cell receptor beta chain described here comes from a study of control samples from healthy donors and cancer patients. Here immunoSEQ multiplex PCR was the method, and the copy in TCRdb shows in-frame clones only, minus some. There are roughly 24,000 clones in the sample; 75% to 85% occur only once, and roughly 23% lies in the top ten. Only a few counts were recorded for this clone. J was trimmed by 6 bases and V by 1 base; bases with no gene match: 5. CDR1 and CDR2 from the germline V gene are SGHTA and FQGNSA. The CDR3 consists of 15 residues. Sample: PBMCs. The chain couples TRBV7-2 to TRBJ2-2, with TRBD2 identical over 7 bases. The receptor's source is a man in his sixties with colorectal cancer. The CDR3 loop reads CASSLEAGWAGELFF. DNA of the CDR3: TGTGCCAGCAGCTTAGAAGCGGGGTGGGCCGGGGAGCTGTTTTTT.